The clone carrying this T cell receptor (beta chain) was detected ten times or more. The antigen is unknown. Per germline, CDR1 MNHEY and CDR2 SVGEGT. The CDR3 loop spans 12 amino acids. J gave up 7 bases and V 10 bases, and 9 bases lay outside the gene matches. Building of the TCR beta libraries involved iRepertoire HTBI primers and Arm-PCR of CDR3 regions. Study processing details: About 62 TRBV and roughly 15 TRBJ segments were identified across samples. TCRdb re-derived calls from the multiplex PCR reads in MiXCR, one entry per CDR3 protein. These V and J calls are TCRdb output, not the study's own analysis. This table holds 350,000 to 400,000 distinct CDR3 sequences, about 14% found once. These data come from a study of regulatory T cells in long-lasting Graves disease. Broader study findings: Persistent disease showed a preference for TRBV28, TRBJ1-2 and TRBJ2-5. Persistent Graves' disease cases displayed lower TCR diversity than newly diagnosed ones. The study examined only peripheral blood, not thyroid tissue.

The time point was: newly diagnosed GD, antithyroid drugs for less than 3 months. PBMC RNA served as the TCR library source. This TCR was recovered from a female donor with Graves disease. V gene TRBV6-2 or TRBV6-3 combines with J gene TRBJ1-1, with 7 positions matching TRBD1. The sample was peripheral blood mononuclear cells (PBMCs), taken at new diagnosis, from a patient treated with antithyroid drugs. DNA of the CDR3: TGTGCCACCTCATTGGGACAGCGTGAAGCTTTCTTT. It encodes CATSLGQREAFF.